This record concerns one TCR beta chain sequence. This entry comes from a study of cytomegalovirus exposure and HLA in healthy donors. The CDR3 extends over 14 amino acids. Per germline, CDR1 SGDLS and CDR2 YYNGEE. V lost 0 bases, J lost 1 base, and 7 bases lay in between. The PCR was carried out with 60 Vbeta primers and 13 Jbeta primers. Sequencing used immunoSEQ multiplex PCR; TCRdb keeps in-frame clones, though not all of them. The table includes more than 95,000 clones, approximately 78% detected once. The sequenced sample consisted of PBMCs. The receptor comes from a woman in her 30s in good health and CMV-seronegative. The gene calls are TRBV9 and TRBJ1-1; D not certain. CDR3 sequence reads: CASSVGAANTEAFF. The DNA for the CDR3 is TGTGCCAGCAGCGTAGGGGCAGCGAACACTGAAGCTTTCTTT.